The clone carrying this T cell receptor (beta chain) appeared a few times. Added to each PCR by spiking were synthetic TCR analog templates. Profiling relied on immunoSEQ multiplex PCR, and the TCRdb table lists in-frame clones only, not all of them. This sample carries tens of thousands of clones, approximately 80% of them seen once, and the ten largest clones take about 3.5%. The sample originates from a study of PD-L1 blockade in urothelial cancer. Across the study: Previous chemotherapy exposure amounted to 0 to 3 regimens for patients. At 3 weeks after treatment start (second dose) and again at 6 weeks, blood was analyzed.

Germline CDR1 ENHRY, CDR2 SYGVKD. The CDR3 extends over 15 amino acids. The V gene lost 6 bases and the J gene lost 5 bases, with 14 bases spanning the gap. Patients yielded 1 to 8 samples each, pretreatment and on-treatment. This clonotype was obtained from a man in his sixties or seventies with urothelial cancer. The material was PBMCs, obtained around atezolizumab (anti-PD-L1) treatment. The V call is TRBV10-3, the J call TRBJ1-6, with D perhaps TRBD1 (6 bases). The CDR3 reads CAIRQQGLNNSPLHF. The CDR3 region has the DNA TGTGCCATCAGACAACAGGGATTGAATAATTCACCCCTCCACTTT.